The 21 T cell receptor beta chains below come from one sample, sequenced in a study of PD-1 blockade in mismatch repair-deficient tumors (dated 2017 in TCRdb). This specimen's time point label, interpreted: peripheral blood 12 weeks after first pembrolizumab dose. Receptor libraries were prepared by the immunoSEQ multiplex PCR assay. In its TCRdb copy, this immuneACCESS table keeps in-frame sequences only and misses some clones. Where compared with another copy, unresolved V genes explain less than half of these, and the others have no known cause. The sample table shows tens of thousands of clones, and 65% to 85% are seen once. In total, the top ten clones hold roughly 2.7% of the sample. The source was peripheral blood, collected 12 weeks after starting pembrolizumab. These receptors came from an adult with mismatch repair-deficient cancer.

The chain couples TRBV7-2 to TRBJ2-1, with TRBD2 matching over 11 bases. The CDR3 loop spans 17 amino acids. In germline, CDR1 is SGHTA, CDR2 FQGNSA. Trimming took 2 bases from V and 6 from J; bases not matched to a gene: 9. CDR3 amino acids: CASSLRWLAGGGNEQFF. The DNA of the CDR3 is TGTGCCAGCAGCTTAAGGTGGCTAGCGGGAGGAGGCAATGAGCAGTTCTTC. The full variable domain, in which reference TRBV7-2 and TRBJ2-1 provide the parts outside the CDR3, is GAGVSQSPSNKVTEKGKDVELRCDPISGHTALYWYRQSLGQGLEFLIYFQGNSAPDKSGLPSDRFSAERTGGSVSTLTIQRTQQEDSAVYLCASSLRWLAGGGNEQFFGPGTRLTVL.

The CDR3 protein is CASSSSRQGNTEAFF. CDR3 bases: TGTGCCAGCAGCTCCTCCCGGCAGGGGAACACTGAAGCTTTCTTT. The V and J genes are TRBV11-2 and TRBJ1-1; a possible D gene is TRBD1 (5 bases). CDR1 and CDR2 from the germline V gene are SGHAT and FQNNGV. Trimming cost V 4 bases and J 1 base, with 13 bases left between them. CDR3 length equals 15 residues.

The V gene is TRBV30, the J gene TRBJ2-1, with 11 bases that match TRBD2. The CDR3 length is 14 residues. The V segment lost 4 bases and the J segment 5 bases; nucleotides outside the gene matches: 4. Germline CDR1 is GTSNPN and CDR2 is SVGIG (reference sequence). This CDR3 reads CAWTSGLADNEQFF. The CDR3 DNA sequence: TGTGCCTGGACTTCGGGACTAGCGGACAATGAGCAGTTCTTC.

CDR3 protein: CASSGWEGYTEAFF. In DNA, the CDR3 is TGTGCCAGCAGTGGTTGGGAAGGGTACACTGAAGCTTTCTTT. This chain connects TRBV6-1 to TRBJ1-1; D not resolved. Germline CDR1 is MNHNS and CDR2 is SASEGT. V was clipped by 4 bases and J by 3 bases, with 12 bases between them. The CDR3 loop spans 14 amino acids.

This clone was seen a few times. The chain has TRBV4-1 and TRBJ2-7; 8 bases fit TRBD2. Trimming took 3 bases from V and 0 from J; bases not matched to a gene: 7. Germline CDR1 and CDR2: MGHRA and YSYEKL. The CDR3 is 16 residues long. CDR3 in DNA: TGCGCCAGCAGCCATCCGGGGGCGGGAGGCTCCTACGAGCAGTACTTC. It yields the protein CASSHPGAGGSYEQYF.

V and J are TRBV5-6 and TRBJ1-2; 9 positions agree with TRBD1. Trimming cost V 4 bases and J 2 bases; bases outside gene matches: 3. CDR1 and CDR2 (germline): SGHDT, YYEEEE. The CDR3 has 14 amino acids. CDR3 DNA: TGTGCCAGCAGCGAGGGACAGGGCAACTATGGCTACACCTTC. Encoded protein: CASSEGQGNYGYTF.

The V call is TRBV4-1, the J call TRBJ1-5, with D possibly being TRBD1 (5 bases). Trimming shortened V by 4 bases and J by 4 bases, and 23 bases separated the two germline ends. The CDR3 is made up of 18 amino acids. Per the germline V gene, CDR1 is MGHRA and CDR2 is YSYEKL. In DNA, the CDR3 is TGCGCCAGCAGCCCTGCGGGCGGGGGAAGTGGGGAAAATCAGCCCCAGCATTTT. Its translation: CASSPAGGGSGENQPQHF.

This clone was detected a few times. The chain carries TRBV10-3 and TRBJ2-7, with a possible D match to TRBD2 (6 bases). CDR1 is ENHRY and CDR2 is SYGVKD in the germline V gene. Trimming removed 6 bases at V and 4 bases at J, with 22 bases between. The CDR3 totals 16 residues. The CDR3 region has the DNA TGTGCCATCAGCCCCCAAGGGTCACTAGCCAAATACGAGCAGTACTTC. It codes for CAISPQGSLAKYEQYF.

V and J are TRBV7-8 and TRBJ1-5; 10 nucleotides line up with TRBD1. V was pared by 5 bases and J by 6 bases, with 4 bases of the junction left unmatched. The CDR3 is made up of 14 amino acids. Germline assignment: CDR1 SGHVS and CDR2 FQNEAQ. The CDR3 nucleotides are TGTGCCAGCAGCGTCCGGGACAGGGGTCAGCCCCAGCATTTT. It is translated as CASSVRDRGQPQHF.

The count of this clone is one. The J gene is TRBJ2-1, the V gene TRBV11-2; 7 bases map to TRBD2. The CDR3 is 15 amino acids. Germline trimming cut 6 bases from V and 4 bases from J; bases unmatched to any gene: 9. The germline CDR1 and CDR2 sequences are SGHAT and FQNNGV. The CDR3 DNA reads TGTGCCAGCAGGTCGGGAGGCGGCCTTTACAATGAGCAGTTCTTC. Translating it yields CASRSGGGLYNEQFF.

The genes are TRBV18 and TRBJ1-5, with D possibly TRBD1 on 5 matching bases. V shed 3 bases and J shed 5 bases, with 11 bases lying between them. The CDR3 is 14 amino acids. Germline V lookup: CDR1 KGHSH, CDR2 LQKENI. In DNA, the CDR3 is TGTGCCAGCTCACCCACGGGGGGGGATCAGCCCCAGCATTTT. Residues: CASSPTGGDQPQHF.

This clone has a handful of counts. V is TRBV19 and J is TRBJ1-2, with 8 bases lining up with TRBD1. V gave up 6 bases and J gave up 5 bases; unmatched junction bases: 2. The length of the CDR3 is 12 residues. Germline CDR1 and CDR2: LNHDA and SQIVND (reference sequence). The CDR3 region is CASRTGEYGYTF. DNA of the CDR3: TGTGCCAGTAGGACAGGGGAATATGGCTACACCTTC.

This chain links TRBV5-5 with TRBJ2-7; perhaps TRBD2 as D (6 bases). The CDR3 covers 15 residues. Per germline, CDR1 SGHKS and CDR2 YYEKEE (reference sequence). V lost 0 bases and J lost 2, with 12 bases in between. The CDR3 spells CASSLESGVTYEQYF. The CDR3 coding sequence is TGTGCCAGCAGCTTGGAGTCGGGGGTAACCTACGAGCAGTACTTC.

Here the CDR3 reads CAWRLGMNTEAFF. The CDR3, as DNA: TGTGCCTGGAGATTAGGAATGAACACTGAAGCTTTCTTT. The rearrangement uses TRBV30 and TRBJ1-1; D ambiguous. This CDR3 region has 13 residues. Germline-derived CDR1 and CDR2 are GTSNPN and SVGIG (reference sequence). The V and J ends lost 3 bases and 0 bases respectively, with 8 bases between them.

This clone was recorded only once. In DNA form, the CDR3 reads TGCGCCAGCAGTGATCGGGTTAATGAGCAGTTCTTC. Protein: CASSDRVNEQFF. The rearrangement uses TRBV10-1 and TRBJ2-1, with D unresolved. The V gene's germline CDR1 is WNHNN and CDR2 SYGVQD (reference sequence). The germline V and J ends were trimmed by 3 bases and 7 bases, with 7 bases remaining between them. The CDR3 is 12 amino acids.

This clone was detected only once. The chain joins TRBV9 to TRBJ2-2, with D perhaps TRBD1 (5 bases). Germline CDR1 and CDR2: SGDLS and YYNGEE. Trimming shortened V by 0 bases and J by 3 bases, and 21 bases separated the two germline ends. The length of the CDR3 is 19 residues. The CDR3 DNA reads as TGTGCCAGCAGCGTAGCTAAACAGGCCTATGAAAAATACACCGGGGAGCTGTTTTTT. Translating gives CASSVAKQAYEKYTGELFF.

The genes are TRBV29-1 and TRBJ2-7; no definite D call. From germline, CDR1 is SQVTM and CDR2 ANQGSEA. The CDR3 extends over 12 amino acids. The V and J ends lost 7 bases and 1 base respectively, with 11 bases between them. The CDR3 bases are TGCAGCGCAACTAAGGGTTCCTACGAGCAGTACTTC. This gives the protein CSATKGSYEQYF.

The rearrangement links TRBV29-1 to TRBJ2-1; 8 positions match TRBD2. The germline CDR1 and CDR2 sequences are SQVTM and ANQGSEA. Trimming took 2 bases from V and 5 from J; bases not matched to a gene: 8. The CDR3 has 15 amino acids. CDR3 sequence reads: CSVEKPGLGNNEQFF. The CDR3 coding sequence is TGCAGCGTTGAAAAACCGGGACTAGGCAACAATGAGCAGTTCTTC.

The genes are TRBV5-8 and TRBJ1-3; D is ambiguous. The germline CDR1 and CDR2 sequences are SGHTS and YDEGEE. The CDR3 totals 15 residues. With 4 bases removed from V and 0 bases from J, the gap between germline ends came to 11 bases. The CDR3 protein is CASSPREASGNTIYF. CDR3 coding DNA: TGTGCCAGCAGCCCCCGGGAAGCCTCTGGAAACACCATATATTTT.

This clone was recorded a few times. The chain links TRBV5-1 to TRBJ2-7; 12 positions agree with TRBD2. The CDR3 is made up of 15 amino acids. V shed 0 bases and J 5 bases; nucleotides not matched to a gene: 3. Looked up from germline, CDR1 is SGHRS and CDR2 is YFSETQ. The CDR3 sequence is CASSLGLAGVNEQYF. The CDR3 DNA reads as TGCGCCAGCAGCTTGGGACTAGCGGGAGTCAACGAGCAGTACTTC.

The rearrangement uses TRBV27 and TRBJ2-5; D possibly uses TRBD1 or TRBD2 (5 bases each). Deletions cut 3 bases from V and 5 bases from J, with 7 bases between. This CDR3 region has 12 residues. CDR1 is MNHEY and CDR2 is SMNVEV in the germline V gene (reference sequence). The CDR3 region has the DNA TGTGCCAGCAGTTTTGAGGGGGAGACCCAGTACTTC. It yields the protein CASSFEGETQYF.